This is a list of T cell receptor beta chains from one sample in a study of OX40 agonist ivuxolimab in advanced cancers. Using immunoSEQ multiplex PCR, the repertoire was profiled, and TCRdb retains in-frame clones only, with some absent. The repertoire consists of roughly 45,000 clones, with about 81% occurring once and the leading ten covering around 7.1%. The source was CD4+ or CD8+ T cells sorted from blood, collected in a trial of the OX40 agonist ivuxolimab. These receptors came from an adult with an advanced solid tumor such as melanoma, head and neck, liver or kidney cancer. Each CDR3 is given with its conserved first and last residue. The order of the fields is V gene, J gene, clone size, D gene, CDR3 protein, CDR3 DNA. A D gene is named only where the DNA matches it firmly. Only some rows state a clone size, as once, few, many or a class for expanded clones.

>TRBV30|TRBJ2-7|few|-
CAWSVLVSYEQYF
TGTGCCTGGAGTGTATTGGTCTCCTACGAGCAGTACTTC
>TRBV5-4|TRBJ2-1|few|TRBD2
CASRDGGLAGVNEQFF
TGTGCCAGCCGCGACGGAGGTCTAGCGGGGGTAAATGAGCAGTTCTTC
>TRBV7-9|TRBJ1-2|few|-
CASSSSTDRYGYTF
TGTGCCAGCAGCTCCTCTACGGACCGATATGGCTACACCTTC
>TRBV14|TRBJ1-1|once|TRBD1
CASSQDSGTGWSEAFF
TGTGCCAGCAGCCAAGATTCCGGGACAGGGTGGTCTGAAGCTTTCTTT
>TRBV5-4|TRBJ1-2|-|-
CASSLTGSGYTF
TGTGCCAGCAGCTTGACAGGGTCTGGCTACACCTTC
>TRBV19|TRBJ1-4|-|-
CASAKFQGNEKLFF
TGTGCCAGTGCAAAGTTCCAGGGGAATGAAAAACTGTTTTTT
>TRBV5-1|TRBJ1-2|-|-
CASSIAPDGNYGYTF
TGCGCCAGCAGCATCGCCCCAGACGGGAACTATGGCTACACCTTC
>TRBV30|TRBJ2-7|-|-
CAWGYGEQYF
TGTGCCTGGGGGTACGGCGAGCAGTACTTC
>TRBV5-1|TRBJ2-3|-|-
CASTVAYTGTDTQYF
TGCGCCAGCACCGTCGCCTATACTGGCACAGATACGCAGTATTTT
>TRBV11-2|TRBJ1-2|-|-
CASSLTAGLYGYTF
TGTGCCAGCAGCTTAACGGCGGGATTATACGGCTACACCTTC